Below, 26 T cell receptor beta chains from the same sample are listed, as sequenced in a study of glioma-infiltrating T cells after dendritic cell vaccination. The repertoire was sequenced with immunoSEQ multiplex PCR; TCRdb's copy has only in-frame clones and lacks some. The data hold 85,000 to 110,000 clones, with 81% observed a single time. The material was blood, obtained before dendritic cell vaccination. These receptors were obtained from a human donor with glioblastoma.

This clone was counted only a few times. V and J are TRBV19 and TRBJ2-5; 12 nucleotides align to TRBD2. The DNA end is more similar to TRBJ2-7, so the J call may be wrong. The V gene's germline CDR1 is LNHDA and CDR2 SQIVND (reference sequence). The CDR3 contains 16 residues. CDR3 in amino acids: CASSSSTGTSGYEQYF. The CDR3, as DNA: TGTGCCAGTTCCTCCTCGACCGGGACTAGCGGGTACGAGCAGTACTTC.

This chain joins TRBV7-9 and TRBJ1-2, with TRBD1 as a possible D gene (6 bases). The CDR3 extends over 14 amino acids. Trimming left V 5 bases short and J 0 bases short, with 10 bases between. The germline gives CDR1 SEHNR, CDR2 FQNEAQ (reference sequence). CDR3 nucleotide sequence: TGTGCCAGCAGCCCCGGACAGTCTAACTATGGCTACACCTTC. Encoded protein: CASSPGQSNYGYTF.

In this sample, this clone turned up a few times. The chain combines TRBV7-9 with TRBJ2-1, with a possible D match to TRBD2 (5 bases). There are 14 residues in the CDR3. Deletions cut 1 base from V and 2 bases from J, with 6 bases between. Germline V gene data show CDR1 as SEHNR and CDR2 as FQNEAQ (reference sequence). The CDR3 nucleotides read TGTGCCAGCAGCTTAGGGGAGACCTACAATGAGCAGTTCTTC. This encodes CASSLGETYNEQFF.

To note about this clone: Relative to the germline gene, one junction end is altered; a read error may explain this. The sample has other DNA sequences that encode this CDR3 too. CDR3 protein: CASSLVGSNSPLHF. The DNA of the CDR3 is TGTGCCAGCAGCTTAGTTGGGAGTAATTCCCCCCTCCACTTT. V and J are TRBV7-9 and TRBJ1-6; D remains ambiguous. The CDR3 covers 14 residues. Germline lookup yields CDR1 SEHNR and CDR2 FQNEAQ (reference sequence).

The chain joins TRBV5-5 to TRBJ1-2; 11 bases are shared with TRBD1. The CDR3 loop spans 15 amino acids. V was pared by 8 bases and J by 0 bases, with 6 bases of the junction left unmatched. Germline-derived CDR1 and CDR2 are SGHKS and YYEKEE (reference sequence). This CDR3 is CASGKGQGANYGYTF. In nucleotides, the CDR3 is TGTGCCAGTGGAAAGGGACAGGGGGCTAACTATGGCTACACCTTC.

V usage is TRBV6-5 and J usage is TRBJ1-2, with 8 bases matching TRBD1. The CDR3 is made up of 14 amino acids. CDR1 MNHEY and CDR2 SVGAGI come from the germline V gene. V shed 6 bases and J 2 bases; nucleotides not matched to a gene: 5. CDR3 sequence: CASSFDRGNYGYTF. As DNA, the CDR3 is TGTGCCAGCAGCTTTGACAGGGGAAACTATGGCTACACCTTC.

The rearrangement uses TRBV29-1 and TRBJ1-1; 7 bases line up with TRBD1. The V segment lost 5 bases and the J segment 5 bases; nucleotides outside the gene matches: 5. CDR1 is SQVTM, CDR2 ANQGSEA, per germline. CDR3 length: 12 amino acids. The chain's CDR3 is CSVWDRGTEAFF. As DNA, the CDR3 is TGCAGCGTTTGGGACAGAGGAACTGAAGCTTTCTTT.

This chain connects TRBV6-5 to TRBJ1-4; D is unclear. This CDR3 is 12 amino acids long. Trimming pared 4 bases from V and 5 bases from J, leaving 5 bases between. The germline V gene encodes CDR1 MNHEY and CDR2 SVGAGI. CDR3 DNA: TGTGCCAGCAGTTCCCGGAATGAAAAACTGTTTTTT. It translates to CASSSRNEKLFF.

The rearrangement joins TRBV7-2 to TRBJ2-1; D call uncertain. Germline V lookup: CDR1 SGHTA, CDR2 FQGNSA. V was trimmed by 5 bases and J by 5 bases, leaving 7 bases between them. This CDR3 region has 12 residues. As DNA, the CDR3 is TGTGCCAGCAGCACCACAAACAATGAGCAGTTCTTC. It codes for CASSTTNNEQFF.

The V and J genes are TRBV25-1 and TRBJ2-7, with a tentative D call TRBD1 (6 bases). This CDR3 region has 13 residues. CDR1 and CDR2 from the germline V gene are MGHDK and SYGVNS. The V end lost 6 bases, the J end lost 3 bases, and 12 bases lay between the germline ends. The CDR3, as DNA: TGTGCCAGCAGCCGGACGACAGGCTACGAGCAGTACTTC. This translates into CASSRTTGYEQYF.

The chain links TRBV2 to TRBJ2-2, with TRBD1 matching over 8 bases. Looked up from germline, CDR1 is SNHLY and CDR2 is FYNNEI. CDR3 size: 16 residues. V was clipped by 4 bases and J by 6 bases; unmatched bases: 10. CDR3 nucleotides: TGTGCCAGCAGTGCAAATCCCAGGGGGCAGGCCGGGGAGCTGTTTTTT. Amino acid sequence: CASSANPRGQAGELFF.

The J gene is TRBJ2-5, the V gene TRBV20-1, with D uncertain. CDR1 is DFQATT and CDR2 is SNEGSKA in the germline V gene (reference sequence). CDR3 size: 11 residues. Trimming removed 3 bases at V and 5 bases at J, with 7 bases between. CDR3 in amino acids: CSASFRETQYF. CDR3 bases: TGCAGTGCTAGTTTCCGGGAGACCCAGTACTTC.

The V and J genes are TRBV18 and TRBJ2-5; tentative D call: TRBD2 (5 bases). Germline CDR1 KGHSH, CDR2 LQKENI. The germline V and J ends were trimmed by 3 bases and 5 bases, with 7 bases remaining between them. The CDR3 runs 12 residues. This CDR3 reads CASSPEEETQYF. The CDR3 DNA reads TGTGCCAGCTCACCGGAGGAGGAGACCCAGTACTTC.

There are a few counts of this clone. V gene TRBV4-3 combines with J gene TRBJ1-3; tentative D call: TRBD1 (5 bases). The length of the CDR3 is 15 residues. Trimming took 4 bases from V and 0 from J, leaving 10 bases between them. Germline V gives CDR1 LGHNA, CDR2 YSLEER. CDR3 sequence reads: CASSLGTNSGNTIYF. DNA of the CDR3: TGCGCCAGCAGCCTAGGGACTAACTCTGGAAACACCATATATTTT.

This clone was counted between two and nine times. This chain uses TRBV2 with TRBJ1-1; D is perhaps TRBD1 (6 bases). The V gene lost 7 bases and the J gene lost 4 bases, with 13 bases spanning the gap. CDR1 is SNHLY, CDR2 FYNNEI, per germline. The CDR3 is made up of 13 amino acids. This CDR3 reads CASNRDIFTEAFF. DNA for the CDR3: TGTGCCAGCAATAGGGACATTTTCACTGAAGCTTTCTTT. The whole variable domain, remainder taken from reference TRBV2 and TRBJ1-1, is EPEVTQTPSHQVTQMGQEVILRCVPISNHLYFYWYRQILGQKVEFLVSFYNNEISEKSEIFDDQFSVERPDGSNFTLKIRSTKLEDSAMYFCASNRDIFTEAFFGQGTRLTVV.

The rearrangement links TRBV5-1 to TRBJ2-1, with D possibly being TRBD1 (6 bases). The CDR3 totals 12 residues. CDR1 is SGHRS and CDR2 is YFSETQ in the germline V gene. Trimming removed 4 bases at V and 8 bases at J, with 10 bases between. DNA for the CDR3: TGCGCCAGCAGCGGTGGGGGCCATGAGCAGTTCTTC. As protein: CASSGGGHEQFF.

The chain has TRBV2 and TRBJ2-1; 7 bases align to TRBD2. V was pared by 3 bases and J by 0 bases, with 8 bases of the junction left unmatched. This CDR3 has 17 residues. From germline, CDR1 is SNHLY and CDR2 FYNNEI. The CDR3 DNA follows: TGTGCCAGCAGTGATTTGGCGGGGGAAAGCTCCTACAATGAGCAGTTCTTC. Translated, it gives CASSDLAGESSYNEQFF.

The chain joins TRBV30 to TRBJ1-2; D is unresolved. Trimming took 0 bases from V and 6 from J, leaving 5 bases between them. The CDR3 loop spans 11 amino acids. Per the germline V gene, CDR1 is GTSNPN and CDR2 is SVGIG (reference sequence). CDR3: CAWSVRDGYTF. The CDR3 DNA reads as TGTGCCTGGAGTGTACGGGATGGCTACACCTTC.

CDR3 coding DNA: TGTGCCAGTAGCCGCGGACAGGGCTGGGACACTGAAGCTTTCTTT. Protein product: CASSRGQGWDTEAFF. The gene calls are TRBV19 and TRBJ1-1, with 8 bases matching TRBD1. Germline trimming cut 6 bases from V and 3 bases from J; bases unmatched to any gene: 9. Germline loops: CDR1 LNHDA, CDR2 SQIVND (reference sequence). This CDR3 has 15 residues. Full variable domain (outside the CDR3, taken from reference TRBV19 and TRBJ1-1): DGGITQSPKYLFRKEGQNVTLSCEQNLNHDAMYWYRQDPGQGLRLIYYSQIVNDFQKGDIAEGYSVSREKKESFPLTVTSAQKNPTAFYLCASSRGQGWDTEAFFGQGTRLTVV.

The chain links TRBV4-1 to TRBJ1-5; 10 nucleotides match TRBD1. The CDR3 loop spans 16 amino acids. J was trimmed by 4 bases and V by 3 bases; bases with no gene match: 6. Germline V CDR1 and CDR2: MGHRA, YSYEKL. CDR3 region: CASSHHGQGGNQPQHF. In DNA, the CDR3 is TGCGCCAGCAGCCACCATGGACAGGGGGGGAATCAGCCCCAGCATTTT.

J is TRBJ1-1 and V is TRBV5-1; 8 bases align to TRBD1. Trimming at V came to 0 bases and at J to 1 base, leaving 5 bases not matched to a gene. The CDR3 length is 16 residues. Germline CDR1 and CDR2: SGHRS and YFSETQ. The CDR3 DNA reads TGCGCCAGCAGCTTGGAAGGGACAGGAGGGAACACTGAAGCTTTCTTT. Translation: CASSLEGTGGNTEAFF.

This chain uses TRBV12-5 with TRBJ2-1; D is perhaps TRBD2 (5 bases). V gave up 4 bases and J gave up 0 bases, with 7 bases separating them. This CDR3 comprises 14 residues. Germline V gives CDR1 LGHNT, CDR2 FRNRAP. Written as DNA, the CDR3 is TGTGCTAGTGGTTCCCGGGACTCCTACAATGAGCAGTTCTTC. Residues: CASGSRDSYNEQFF.

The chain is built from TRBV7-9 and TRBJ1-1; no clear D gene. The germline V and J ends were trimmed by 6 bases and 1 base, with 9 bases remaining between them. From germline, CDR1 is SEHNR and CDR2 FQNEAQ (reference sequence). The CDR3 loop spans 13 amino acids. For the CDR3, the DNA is TGTGCCAGCAGACAGTCAGCGAACACTGAAGCTTTCTTT. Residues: CASRQSANTEAFF.

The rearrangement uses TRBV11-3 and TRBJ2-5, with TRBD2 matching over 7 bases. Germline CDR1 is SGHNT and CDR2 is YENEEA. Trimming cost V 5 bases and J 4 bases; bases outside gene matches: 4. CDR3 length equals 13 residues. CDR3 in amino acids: CASSPGGRETQYF. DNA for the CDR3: TGTGCCAGCAGCCCCGGGGGGAGAGAGACCCAGTACTTC.

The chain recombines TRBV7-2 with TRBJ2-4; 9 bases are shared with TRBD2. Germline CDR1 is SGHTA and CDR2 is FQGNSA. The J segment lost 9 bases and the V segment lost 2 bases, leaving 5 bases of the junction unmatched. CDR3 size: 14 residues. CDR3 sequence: CASSLSGGRGIQYF. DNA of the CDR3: TGTGCCAGCAGCTTAAGCGGGGGGCGCGGCATTCAGTACTTC.

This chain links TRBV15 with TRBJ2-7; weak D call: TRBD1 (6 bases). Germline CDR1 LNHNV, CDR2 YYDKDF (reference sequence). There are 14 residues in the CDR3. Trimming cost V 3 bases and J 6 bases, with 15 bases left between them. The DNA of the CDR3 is TGTGCCACCAGCAGCGTACTCTCAGGGGTCGAGCAGTACTTC. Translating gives CATSSVLSGVEQYF.